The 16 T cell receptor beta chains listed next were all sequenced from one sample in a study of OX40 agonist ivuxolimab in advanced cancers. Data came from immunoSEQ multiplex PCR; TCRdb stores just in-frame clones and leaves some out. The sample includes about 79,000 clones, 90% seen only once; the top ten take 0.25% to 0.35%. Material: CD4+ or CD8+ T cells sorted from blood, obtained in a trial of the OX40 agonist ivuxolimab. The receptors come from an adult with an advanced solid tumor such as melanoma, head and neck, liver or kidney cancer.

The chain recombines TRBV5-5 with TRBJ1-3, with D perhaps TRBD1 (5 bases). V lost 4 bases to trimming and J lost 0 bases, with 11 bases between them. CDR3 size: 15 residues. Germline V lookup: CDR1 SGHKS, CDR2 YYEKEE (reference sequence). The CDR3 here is CASSPGRNSGNTIYF. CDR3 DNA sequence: TGTGCCAGCAGCCCGGGACGGAACTCTGGAAACACCATATATTTT.

In nucleotides, the CDR3 is TGTGCCAGTAGTCGACTAGCGGGGGACTTATACAATGAGCAGTTCTTC. It encodes CASSRLAGDLYNEQFF. The V call is TRBV19, the J call TRBJ2-1; 12 bases match TRBD2. With 5 bases clipped from V and 4 bases from J, the junction kept 6 bases outside the gene matches. The germline gives CDR1 LNHDA, CDR2 SQIVND (reference sequence). This CDR3 is 16 amino acids long.

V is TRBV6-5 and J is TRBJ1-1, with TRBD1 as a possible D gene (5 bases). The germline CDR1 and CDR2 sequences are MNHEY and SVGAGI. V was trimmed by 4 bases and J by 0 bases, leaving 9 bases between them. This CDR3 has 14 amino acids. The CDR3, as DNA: TGTGCCAGCAGTTCTGGGACGTTGAACACTGAAGCTTTCTTT. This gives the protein CASSSGTLNTEAFF.

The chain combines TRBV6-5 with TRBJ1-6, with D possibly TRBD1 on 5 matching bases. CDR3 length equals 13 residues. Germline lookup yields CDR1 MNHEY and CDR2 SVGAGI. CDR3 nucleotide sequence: TGTGCTACCTTGGGGGGAAAAGGTTCACCCCTCCACTTT. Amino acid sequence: CATLGGKGSPLHF.

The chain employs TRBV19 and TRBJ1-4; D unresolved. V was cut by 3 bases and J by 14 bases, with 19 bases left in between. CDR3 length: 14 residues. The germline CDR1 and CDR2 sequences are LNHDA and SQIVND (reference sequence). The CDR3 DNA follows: TGTGCCAGTAGTATCGGAGATTTAACGACTCCCCTGTTTTTT. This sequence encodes CASSIGDLTTPLFF.

DNA of the CDR3: TGTGCCAGCAGCCCTATTAATACTGGAAGCACAGATACGCAGTATTTT. Translation gives CASSPINTGSTDTQYF. The gene calls are TRBV5-4 and TRBJ2-3; D is unclear. V lost 4 bases, J lost 0 bases, and 15 bases lay in between. This CDR3 spans 16 amino acids. Germline assignment: CDR1 SGHNT and CDR2 YYREEE (reference sequence). Using reference TRBV5-4 and TRBJ2-3 for the parts outside the CDR3, the full variable domain is ETGVTQSPTHLIKTRGQQVTLRCSSQSGHNTVSWYQQALGQGPQFIFQYYREEENGRGNFPPRFSGLQFPNYSSELNVNALELDDSALYLCASSPINTGSTDTQYFGPGTRLTVL.

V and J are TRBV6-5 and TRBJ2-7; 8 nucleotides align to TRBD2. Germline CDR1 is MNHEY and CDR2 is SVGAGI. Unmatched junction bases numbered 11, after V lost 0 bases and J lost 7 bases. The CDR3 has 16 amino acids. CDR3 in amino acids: CASSYSTSGLVGEQYF. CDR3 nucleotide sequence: TGTGCCAGCAGTTACTCGACCTCGGGACTAGTGGGTGAGCAGTACTTC.

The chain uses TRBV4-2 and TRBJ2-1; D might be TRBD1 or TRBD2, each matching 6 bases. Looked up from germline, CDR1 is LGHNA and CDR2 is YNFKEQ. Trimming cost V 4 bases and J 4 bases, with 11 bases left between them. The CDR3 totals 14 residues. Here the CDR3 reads CASSPRGAYNEQFF. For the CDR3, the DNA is TGTGCCAGCAGCCCAAGGGGGGCGTACAATGAGCAGTTCTTC.

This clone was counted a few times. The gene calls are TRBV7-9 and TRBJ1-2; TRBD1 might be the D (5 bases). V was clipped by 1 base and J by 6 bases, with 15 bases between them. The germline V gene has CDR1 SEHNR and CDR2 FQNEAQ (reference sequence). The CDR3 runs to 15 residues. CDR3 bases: TGTGCCAGCAGCTTAGGCTCGGAGGGACTACATGGCTACACCTTC. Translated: CASSLGSEGLHGYTF.

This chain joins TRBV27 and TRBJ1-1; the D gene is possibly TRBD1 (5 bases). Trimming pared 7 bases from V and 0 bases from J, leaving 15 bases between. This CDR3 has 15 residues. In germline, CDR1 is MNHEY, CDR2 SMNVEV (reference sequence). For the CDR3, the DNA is TGTGCCAGCAATGCGCGGGGGAAGATGAACACTGAAGCTTTCTTT. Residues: CASNARGKMNTEAFF.

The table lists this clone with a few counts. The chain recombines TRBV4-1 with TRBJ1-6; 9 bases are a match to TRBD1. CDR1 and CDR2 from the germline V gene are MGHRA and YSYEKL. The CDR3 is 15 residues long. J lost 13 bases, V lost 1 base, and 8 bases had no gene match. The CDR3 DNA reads TGCGCCAGCAGCCAAGGACAGGGGGGCGGAATTCCCCTCCACTTT. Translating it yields CASSQGQGGGIPLHF.

In nucleotides, the CDR3 is TGTGCCAGTAGTATGGGGGGGGTTCTTATAGAGCAGTTCTTC. Translated, it gives CASSMGGVLIEQFF. The V and J genes are TRBV19 and TRBJ2-1, with 7 nucleotides matching TRBD2. The CDR3 loop spans 14 amino acids. Trimming at V came to 3 bases and at J to 10 bases, leaving 9 bases not matched to a gene. CDR1 is LNHDA and CDR2 is SQIVND in the germline V gene (reference sequence).

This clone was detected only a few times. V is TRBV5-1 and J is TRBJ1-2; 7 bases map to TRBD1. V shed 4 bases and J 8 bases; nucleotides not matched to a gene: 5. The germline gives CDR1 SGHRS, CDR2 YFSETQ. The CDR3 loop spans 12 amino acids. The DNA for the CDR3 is TGCGCCAGCAGCACTGACAGGGAAGGCTACACCTTC. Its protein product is CASSTDREGYTF. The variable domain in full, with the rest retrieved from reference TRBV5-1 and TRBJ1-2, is KAGVTQTPRYLIKTRGQQVTLSCSPISGHRSVSWYQQTPGQGLQFLFEYFSETQRNKGNFPGRFSGRQFSNSRSEMNVSTLELGDSALYLCASSTDREGYTFGSGTRLTVV.

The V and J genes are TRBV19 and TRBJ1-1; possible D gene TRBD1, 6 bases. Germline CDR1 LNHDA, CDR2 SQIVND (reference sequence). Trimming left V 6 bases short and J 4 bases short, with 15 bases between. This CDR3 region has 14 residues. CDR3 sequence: CASRDSGGLTEAFF. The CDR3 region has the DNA TGTGCCAGTAGAGACAGTGGGGGGCTCACTGAAGCTTTCTTT.

CDR3 DNA: TGTGCCAGCAGTTTGTATTTTACGGTGGGACAACTTGGAAACACCATATATTTT. Translated, it gives CASSLYFTVGQLGNTIYF. This chain uses TRBV28 with TRBJ1-3; maybe TRBD1 (6 bases). The CDR3 covers 18 residues. The germline V gene encodes CDR1 MDHEN and CDR2 SYDVKM. V lost 3 bases, J lost 3 bases, and 21 bases lay in between.

For the CDR3, the DNA is TGTGCCAGCAGCCTACTCGGAGTAGGTGGCTACACCTTC. This codes for CASSLLGVGGYTF. The chain employs TRBV7-9 and TRBJ1-2; no definite D call. Germline CDR1 and CDR2: SEHNR and FQNEAQ (reference sequence). The CDR3 spans 13 residues. The V and J ends lost 5 bases and 7 bases respectively, with 14 bases between them.